These T cell receptor beta chains were read from a single sample in a study of blood T cell repertoires in COVID-19. The repertoire was sequenced with immunoSEQ multiplex PCR; TCRdb's copy has only in-frame clones and lacks some. The table records about 180,000 clones, approximately 86% of them present only once. Sequenced: PBMCs or T cells enriched from blood (not recorded which). Source of these receptors: a man aged 55 to 69 who had recovered from COVID-19. Each CDR3 is given with its conserved first and last residue. The D gene is left open where the match is weak. Size tells how often a clone was seen (once, few, many) or the class of an expanded clone, and some rows leave it out.

j_gene: TRBJ1-1; v_gene: TRBV27; d_gene: NA; abundance: NA; CDR3aa: CASSFRGNMNTEAFF
j_gene: TRBJ1-2; v_gene: TRBV28; d_gene: NA; abundance: NA; CDR3aa: CASSRTVQGYTF
j_gene: TRBJ2-6; v_gene: TRBV19; d_gene: NA; abundance: once; CDR3aa: CASSPQGSGANVLTF
j_gene: TRBJ1-2; v_gene: TRBV6-5; d_gene: NA; abundance: NA; CDR3aa: CASRAQGKYGYTF
j_gene: TRBJ1-4; v_gene: TRBV28; d_gene: NA; abundance: NA; CDR3aa: CASTAAGGPNEKLFF
j_gene: TRBJ2-7; v_gene: TRBV5-5; d_gene: TRBD1; abundance: few; CDR3aa: CASSRPGTDTRQYF
j_gene: TRBJ1-2; v_gene: TRBV19; d_gene: NA; abundance: few; CDR3aa: CASKRREAYGYTF
j_gene: TRBJ1-5; v_gene: TRBV6-5; d_gene: NA; abundance: NA; CDR3aa: CASTGVISNQPQHF
j_gene: TRBJ1-1; v_gene: TRBV7-9; d_gene: NA; abundance: NA; CDR3aa: CASSTTGTTEAFF
j_gene: TRBJ1-2; v_gene: TRBV28; d_gene: NA; abundance: NA; CDR3aa: CASSEGEYGYTF
j_gene: TRBJ1-1; v_gene: TRBV6-1; d_gene: NA; abundance: NA; CDR3aa: CASSEGRRQVEAFF
j_gene: TRBJ2-7; v_gene: TRBV7-3; d_gene: TRBD1; abundance: NA; CDR3aa: CASSPKGTGGYEQYF
j_gene: TRBJ2-7; v_gene: TRBV5-1; d_gene: NA; abundance: once; CDR3aa: CASGADGVYEQYF
j_gene: TRBJ2-6; v_gene: TRBV7-8; d_gene: NA; abundance: NA; CDR3aa: CASSLVLSNSGANVLTF
j_gene: TRBJ2-5; v_gene: TRBV10-3; d_gene: TRBD2; abundance: NA; CDR3aa: CAISEPLTGTSTETQYF
j_gene: TRBJ2-7; v_gene: TRBV19; d_gene: NA; abundance: NA; CDR3aa: CASSIRSGTYEQYF
j_gene: TRBJ1-5; v_gene: TRBV3-1/TRBV3-2; d_gene: NA; abundance: NA; CDR3aa: CASSQDSTINQPQHF
j_gene: TRBJ2-1; v_gene: TRBV6-2/TRBV6-3; d_gene: TRBD2; abundance: once; CDR3aa: CASSQSSGPGTSGGQFF
j_gene: TRBJ2-7; v_gene: TRBV11-1; d_gene: TRBD1; abundance: NA; CDR3aa: CASGYRGPLYEQYF
j_gene: TRBJ2-2; v_gene: TRBV7-9; d_gene: TRBD2; abundance: NA; CDR3aa: CASSPRGANTGELFF